The clone carrying this T cell receptor beta chain appeared once. Its target is not known. CD8 cells classed as naive were CD45RO-negative and positively selected for CCR7, excluding terminally differentiated effector memory CD45RA+ cells. Caucasian adults living in Nashville, Tennessee, provided all samples. The sample comes from a study of shared clonotypes between healthy human individuals. Per the germline V gene, CDR1 is SGHDN and CDR2 is FVKESK. V lost 5 bases, J lost 3 bases, and 15 bases stayed unmatched. The CDR3 is 17 residues long. Around 200 ng DNA, 30,000 or so T cell genomes, went into each sorted-subset replicate PCR. Libraries were prepared by immunoSEQ multiplex PCR; TCRdb keeps only in-frame clonotypes and omits some of them. This table has around 1.9 million clones, about 93% appearing once. General study findings and limits: Tissue TCR repertoires likely differ from these blood-only repertoires.

The sample was naive CD8+ T cells from PBMCs. This clonotype was sampled from a man in his late teens or twenties in good health. Some clones in this sample may be carry-over from other donors' samples. The V call is TRBV14, the J call TRBJ2-7; 8 bases fit TRBD2. The CDR3 loop reads CASSSGGGTSIIYEQYF. The CDR3 DNA is TGTGCCAGCAGCTCGGGTGGAGGGACTAGTATTATCTACGAGCAGTACTTC.